This T cell receptor (beta chain) was recovered during a study of T cell responses to AZD1222 COVID-19 vaccine. Broader study findings: The CD4 TCRs associated with vaccination extended across spike and predominated at 160-218 and 743-854.

The table came from immunoSEQ multiplex PCR; TCRdb's copy has only in-frame clones and leaves some out. The sample includes over 150,000 clones, approximately 92% of them seen just once. Comments on this clone: The antigen remains undetermined.

This CDR3 contains 11 residues. The receptor was derived from an adult who received the MenACWY meningococcal vaccine as a control. The V and J genes are TRBV21-1 and TRBJ1-1; the table's D call, TRBD1, was not checked against the DNA. TRBV21-1 is noted as a pseudogene. This specimen was peripheral blood, taken 28 days after the second dose of the MenACWY control vaccine. CDR3 in amino acids: CASRRTAEAFF. CDR3 sequence (DNA): TGTGCCAGCAGGAGGACAGCTGAAGCTTTCTTT.